The 17 T cell receptor beta chains in this list originate from one sample, sequenced in a study of T cells in Graves' hyperthyroidism and ophthalmopathy. The investigators amplified TCR beta CDR3 regions from RNA transcripts. An initial round of RT-PCR targeting the TCR CDR3 relied on the HTBI primer set. TCRdb re-called the multiplex PCR reads with MiXCR, one entry per CDR3 protein. The table records around 340,000 distinct CDR3 sequences, roughly a fifth of them present only once. Sequences were obtained from blood. The receptors were sampled from a woman in her fifties or sixties with Graves' hyperthyroidism.

The chain carries TRBV4-1 and TRBJ2-7; possible D gene TRBD2, 5 bases. The CDR3 runs 17 residues. Trimming removed 1 base from V and 4 bases from J, with 20 bases in between. Germline CDR1 MGHRA, CDR2 YSYEKL. Here the CDR3 reads CASSQVGGTGPEYEQYF. CDR3 nucleotide sequence: TGCGCCAGCAGCCAAGTTGGAGGCACCGGGCCGGAGTACGAGCAGTACTTC.

This clonotype was seen only a few times. The chain joins TRBV9 to TRBJ2-3, with 9 positions matching TRBD2. V was clipped by 4 bases and J by 8 bases; unmatched bases: 11. Germline CDR1 is SGDLS and CDR2 is YYNGEE. The CDR3 loop spans 15 amino acids. DNA of the CDR3: TGTGCCAGCAGCCCGGGGGGACTAGCTGATCGTACGCAGTATTTT. Translated, it gives CASSPGGLADRTQYF.

The chain combines TRBV28 with TRBJ2-2; tentatively, D is TRBD1 or TRBD2 (5 bases each). The germline gives CDR1 MDHEN, CDR2 SYDVKM. CDR3 length equals 14 residues. Trimming left V 8 bases short and J 5 bases short, with 15 bases between. CDR3 nucleotide sequence: TGTGCCAGCCGGGACCCCCAGGAGACCGGGGAGCTGTTTTTT. It translates to CASRDPQETGELFF.

This clonotype was counted many times. The chain combines TRBV30 with TRBJ2-7; TRBD2 matches 8 bases. Germline V gives CDR1 GTSNPN, CDR2 SVGIG (reference sequence). CDR3 length equals 13 residues. J gave up 5 bases and V 3 bases, and 6 bases lay outside the gene matches. The CDR3 loop reads CAWSFSGNHEQYF. The CDR3 bases are TGTGCCTGGAGCTTTAGCGGGAACCACGAGCAGTACTTC.

The chain uses TRBV2 and TRBJ2-1; D gene unclear. Between the trimmed V and J ends, which lost 1 base and 8 bases, there was a span of 9 bases. Germline V CDR1 and CDR2: SNHLY, FYNNEI. The CDR3 contains 13 residues. The CDR3 loop is CASSEDNWYEQFF. Here the CDR3 DNA reads TGTGCCAGCAGTGAAGACAATTGGTATGAGCAGTTCTTC. The entire variable domain, with the rest obtained from reference TRBV2 and TRBJ2-1, is as follows: EPEVTQTPSHQVTQMGQEVILRCVPISNHLYFYWYRQILGQKVEFLVSFYNNEISEKSEIFDDQFSVERPDGSNFTLKIRSTKLEDSAMYFCASSEDNWYEQFFGPGTRLTVL.

J is TRBJ1-3 and V is TRBV6-2 or TRBV6-3; D not certain. From germline, CDR1 is MNHEY and CDR2 SVGEGT. Trimming pared 8 bases from V and 1 base from J, leaving 9 bases between. This CDR3 contains 13 residues. CDR3 in amino acids: CASVSRSGNTIYF. CDR3 nucleotides: TGTGCCAGCGTCAGTCGGTCTGGAAACACCATATATTTT.

This clonotype was observed a handful of times. The chain employs TRBV5-1 and TRBJ2-7, with a weak D call TRBD1 (6 bases). This CDR3 is 13 amino acids long. Germline V CDR1 and CDR2: SGHRS, YFSETQ. V was clipped by 6 bases and J by 3 bases, with 13 bases between them. The DNA for the CDR3 is TGCGCCAGCAATCTGGGACAAAACTACGAGCAGTACTTC. Translated: CASNLGQNYEQYF.

At least ten counts were recorded for this clonotype. The chain uses TRBV27 and TRBJ2-7, with 7 nucleotides matching TRBD2. Trimming cost V 2 bases and J 0 bases; bases outside gene matches: 4. The germline CDR1 and CDR2 sequences are MNHEY and SMNVEV (reference sequence). The CDR3 runs to 15 residues. The CDR3 spells CASSLSGRASYEQYF. In DNA form, the CDR3 reads TGTGCCAGCAGTTTAAGTGGGAGGGCCTCCTACGAGCAGTACTTC.

The chain recombines TRBV29-1 with TRBJ1-2; D is unresolved. Germline CDR1 reads SQVTM; CDR2 reads ANQGSEA. This CDR3 comprises 11 residues. V shed 4 bases and J shed 6 bases, with 9 bases lying between them. The CDR3 DNA sequence: TGCAGCGTTGGCCCTTCAGATGGCTACACCTTC. Translation: CSVGPSDGYTF.

In this sample, this clonotype turned up a few times. This chain uses TRBV30 with TRBJ2-3; 7 bases align to TRBD2. Germline V gene lookup returns CDR1 GTSNPN and CDR2 SVGIG (reference sequence). The ends lost 5 bases at V and 0 bases at J; junction bases unmatched: 5. The CDR3 is 14 residues long. In DNA form, the CDR3 reads TGTGCCTGGGAGCGGGAAACTAGCACAGATACGCAGTATTTT. Translation: CAWERETSTDTQYF. Full variable domain (missing parts from reference TRBV30 and TRBJ2-3): SQTIHQWPATLVQPVGSPLSLECTVEGTSNPNLYWYRQAAGRGLQLLFYSVGIGQISSEVPQNLSASRPQDRQFILSSKKLLLSDSGFYLCAWERETSTDTQYFGPGTRLTVL.

The chain employs TRBV19 and TRBJ2-3; maybe TRBD2 (8 bases). Trimming left V 6 bases short and J 4 bases short, with 17 bases between. This CDR3 has 15 residues. CDR1 and CDR2 from the germline V gene are LNHDA and SQIVND (reference sequence). CDR3 loop: CASRPGTAGADTQYF. In DNA, the CDR3 is TGTGCCAGTAGGCCCGGGACAGCGGGAGCAGATACGCAGTATTTT.

This clonotype was seen many times. V and J are TRBV20-1 and TRBJ1-5; 8 bases fit TRBD1. V dropped 6 bases and J dropped 0; count of bases not matched to a gene: 16. From germline, CDR1 is DFQATT and CDR2 SNEGSKA (reference sequence). This CDR3 contains 18 residues. The CDR3: CSAPRDRLNAYSNQPQHF. The CDR3 DNA reads TGCAGTGCGCCTAGGGACAGGTTAAATGCCTATAGCAATCAGCCCCAGCATTTT.

This clonotype has ten or more counts. The chain is built from TRBV7-8 and TRBJ2-5; 9 bases map to TRBD1. Losses at the gene ends were 1 base for V and 5 bases for J; bases not matched to a gene: 8. CDR3 length: 16 amino acids. Germline values: CDR1 SGHVS, CDR2 FQNEAQ. CDR3 residues: CASSLGIGQGRETQYF. The DNA for the CDR3 is TGTGCCAGCAGCTTAGGGATCGGACAGGGGAGGGAGACCCAGTACTTC.

This clonotype occurred many times. The chain is built from TRBV18 and TRBJ1-5; D perhaps matches TRBD1 (6 bases). The germline V and J ends were trimmed by 6 bases and 9 bases, with 18 bases remaining between them. Germline CDR1 KGHSH, CDR2 LQKENI. CDR3 length equals 14 residues. The CDR3 protein is CASSQDRDLGPQHF. As DNA, the CDR3 is TGTGCCAGCTCTCAGGACAGAGACCTAGGGCCCCAGCATTTT.

At least ten counts were recorded for this clonotype. The chain is built from TRBV6-1 and TRBJ2-7, with unresolved D. This CDR3 is 16 amino acids long. Germline lookup yields CDR1 MNHNS and CDR2 SASEGT. V gave up 0 bases and J gave up 5 bases, with 17 bases separating them. This chain's CDR3 is CASSEAAGPKSNEQYF. CDR3 DNA: TGTGCCAGCAGTGAAGCGGCAGGTCCAAAGTCTAACGAGCAGTACTTC.

This clonotype was counted only a few times. The V and J genes are TRBV2 and TRBJ2-3, with 12 bases lining up with TRBD2. V lost 8 bases and J lost 4; bases outside the gene matches: 4. This CDR3 contains 14 residues. Germline V gene lookup returns CDR1 SNHLY and CDR2 FYNNEI. The CDR3 is CASLTSGGSDTQYF. The CDR3 coding sequence is TGTGCCAGCCTGACTAGCGGGGGCTCAGATACGCAGTATTTT.

As to this clonotype: Since a much larger clone is just one base distant, this may be a read error. The chain uses TRBV12-3 or TRBV12-4 and TRBJ1-2, with TRBD1 matching over 10 bases. J lost 4 bases, V lost 5 bases, and 10 bases had no gene match. The CDR3 spans 16 residues. The CDR3 sequence is CASSRRDRGLFYGYTF. In DNA form, the CDR3 reads TGTGCCAGCAGTCGAAGGGACAGGGGCCTTTTCTATGGCTACACCTTC.